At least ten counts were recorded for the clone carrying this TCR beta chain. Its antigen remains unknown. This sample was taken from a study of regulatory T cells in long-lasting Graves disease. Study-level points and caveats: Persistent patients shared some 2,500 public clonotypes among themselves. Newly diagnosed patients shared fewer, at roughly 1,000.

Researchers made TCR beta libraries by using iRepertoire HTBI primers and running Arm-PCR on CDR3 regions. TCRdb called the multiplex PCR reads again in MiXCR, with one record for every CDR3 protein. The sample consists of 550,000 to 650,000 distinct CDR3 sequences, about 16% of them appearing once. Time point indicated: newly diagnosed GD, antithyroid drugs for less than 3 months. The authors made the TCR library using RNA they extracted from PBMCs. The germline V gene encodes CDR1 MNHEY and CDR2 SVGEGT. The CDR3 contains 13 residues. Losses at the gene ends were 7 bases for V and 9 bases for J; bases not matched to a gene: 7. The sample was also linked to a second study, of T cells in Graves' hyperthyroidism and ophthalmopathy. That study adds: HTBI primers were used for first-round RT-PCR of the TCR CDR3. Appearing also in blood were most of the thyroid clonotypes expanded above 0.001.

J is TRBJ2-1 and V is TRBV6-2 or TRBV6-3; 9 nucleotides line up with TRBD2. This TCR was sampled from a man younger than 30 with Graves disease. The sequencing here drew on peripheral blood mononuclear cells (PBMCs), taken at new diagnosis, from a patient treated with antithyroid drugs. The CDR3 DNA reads TGTGCCAGCACGCGGGAGGGCCGTACTGAGCAGTTCTTC. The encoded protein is CASTREGRTEQFF.